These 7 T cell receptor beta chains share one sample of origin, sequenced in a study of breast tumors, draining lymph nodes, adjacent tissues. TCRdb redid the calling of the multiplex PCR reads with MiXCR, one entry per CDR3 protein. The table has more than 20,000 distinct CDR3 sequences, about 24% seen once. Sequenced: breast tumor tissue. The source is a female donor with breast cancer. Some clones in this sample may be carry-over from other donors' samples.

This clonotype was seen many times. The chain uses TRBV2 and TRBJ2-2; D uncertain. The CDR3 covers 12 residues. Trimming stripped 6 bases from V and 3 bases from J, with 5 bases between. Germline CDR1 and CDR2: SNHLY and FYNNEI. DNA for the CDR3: TGTGCCAGCAGAGACGACACCGGGGAGCTGTTTTTT. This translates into CASRDDTGELFF.

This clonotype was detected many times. The CDR3 region has the DNA TGCAGTGCCACAGTGGGGGCTAGCTCCGCCGAGCAGTACTTC. It encodes CSATVGASSAEQYF. This sequence joins TRBV20-1 and TRBJ2-7; a weak D match, TRBD1 (6 bases). Per the germline V gene, CDR1 is DFQATT and CDR2 is SNEGSKA (reference sequence). CDR3 length equals 14 residues. The V end lost 6 bases, the J end lost 6 bases, and 21 bases lay between the germline ends.

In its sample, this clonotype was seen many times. CDR3 in DNA: TGTGCCAGCAGCTTCTCCAGACTAGCGGGAGTAGACAATGAGCAGTTCTTC. Translated: CASSFSRLAGVDNEQFF. This rearrangement joins TRBV7-2 to TRBJ2-1; 12 bases map to TRBD2. V lost 3 bases to trimming and J lost 5 bases; unmatched junction nucleotides: 8. The CDR3 sequence is 17 residues long. Germline CDR1 is SGHTA and CDR2 is FQGNSA.

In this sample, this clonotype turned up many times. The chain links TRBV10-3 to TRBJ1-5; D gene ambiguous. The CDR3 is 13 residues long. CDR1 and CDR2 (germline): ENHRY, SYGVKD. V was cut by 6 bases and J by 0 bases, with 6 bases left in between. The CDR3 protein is CAIRQNSNQPQHF. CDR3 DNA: TGTGCCATCAGGCAGAATAGCAATCAGCCCCAGCATTTT.

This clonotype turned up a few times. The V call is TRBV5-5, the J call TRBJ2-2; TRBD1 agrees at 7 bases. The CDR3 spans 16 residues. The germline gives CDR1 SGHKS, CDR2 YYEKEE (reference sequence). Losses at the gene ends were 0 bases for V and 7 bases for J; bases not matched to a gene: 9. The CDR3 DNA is TGTGCCAGCAGCTTGGAGGCCGGCAGGGGGAACGGGGAGCTGTTTTTT. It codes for CASSLEAGRGNGELFF.

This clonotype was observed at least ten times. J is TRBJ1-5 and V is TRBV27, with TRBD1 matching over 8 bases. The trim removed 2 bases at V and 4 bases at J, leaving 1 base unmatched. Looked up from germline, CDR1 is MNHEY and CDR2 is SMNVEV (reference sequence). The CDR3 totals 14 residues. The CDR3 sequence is CASSLNRGNQPQHF. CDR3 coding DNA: TGTGCCAGCAGTTTAAACAGGGGGAATCAGCCCCAGCATTTT.

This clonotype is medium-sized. The CDR3 coding sequence is TGCAGTGCTCCGAATAGGGGGGTTGTGGAAGAGACCCAGTACTTC. This gives the protein CSAPNRGVVEETQYF. V usage is TRBV20-1 and J usage is TRBJ2-5; D possibly uses TRBD1 or TRBD2 (6 bases each). The CDR3 runs 15 residues. Per the germline V gene, CDR1 is DFQATT and CDR2 is SNEGSKA (reference sequence). The V and J ends lost 5 bases and 3 bases respectively, with 19 bases between them.